These 15 T cell receptor beta chains originate from one sample sequenced in a study of shared clonotypes between healthy human individuals. TCRdb's table, derived via immunoSEQ multiplex PCR, lists solely in-frame clones and lacks some. The sample lists about 2.1 million clones, 93% occurring once. Naive CD8 cells comprised CD45RO-negative, CCR7-positively selected cells, excluding terminally differentiated effector memory CD45RA+ cells. The sample taken for sequencing was naive CD8+ T cells from PBMCs. The receptors shown here come from a man younger than 30 in good health. Some clones in this sample may be carry-over from other donors' samples.

The chain couples TRBV25-1 to TRBJ1-2; D is possibly TRBD1 (6 bases). Germline V lookup: CDR1 MGHDK, CDR2 SYGVNS. Trimming took 3 bases from V and 6 from J, leaving 17 bases between them. The CDR3 covers 15 residues. CDR3 coding DNA: TGTGCCAGCAGTGACGTTAGGACAGCACGACATGGCTACACCTTC. This gives the protein CASSDVRTARHGYTF.

A word on this clone: At one boundary the junction diverges from the germline segment, which might be a read error. This chain connects TRBV11-2 to TRBJ1-5; 7 bases agree with TRBD1. Germline V CDR1 and CDR2: SGHAT, FQNNGV. This CDR3 region has 15 residues. The CDR3 region has the DNA TGTGCCAGCAGCTTAGATGTAGGGGGCAACCAGCCCCAGCATTTT. It is translated as CASSLDVGGNQPQHF.

The chain joins TRBV7-2 to TRBJ2-3; 7 bases match TRBD2. The CDR3 consists of 15 residues. Germline assignment: CDR1 SGHTA and CDR2 FQGNSA. The trim removed 5 bases at V and 0 bases at J, leaving 5 bases unmatched. CDR3 sequence: CASSVPGGSTDTQYF. The CDR3 DNA is TGTGCCAGCAGCGTACCGGGGGGAAGCACAGATACGCAGTATTTT.

The chain couples TRBV25-1 to TRBJ1-1; 7 positions agree with TRBD1. CDR1 and CDR2 from the germline V gene are MGHDK and SYGVNS. This CDR3 region has 18 residues. The V gene end was trimmed by 2 bases and the J gene end by 5 bases; junction bases not matched to a gene: 17. This CDR3 is CASSEIEGPGGSWTEAFF. The CDR3 bases are TGTGCCAGCAGTGAAATAGAGGGGCCAGGGGGTTCTTGGACTGAAGCTTTCTTT.

This sequence joins TRBV4-1 and TRBJ2-2, with 8 bases fitting TRBD2. The ends lost 0 bases at V and 9 bases at J; junction bases unmatched: 12. CDR1 MGHRA and CDR2 YSYEKL come from the germline V gene. The CDR3 sequence is 17 residues long. The CDR3 reads CASSQEGLAGRRRELFF. In nucleotides, the CDR3 is TGCGCCAGCAGCCAAGAGGGTTTAGCGGGAAGGCGGAGGGAGCTGTTTTTT.

The chain recombines TRBV7-6 with TRBJ2-2; TRBD2 matches at 7 bases. The CDR3 loop spans 16 amino acids. V lost 2 bases to trimming and J lost 1 base; unmatched junction nucleotides: 4. In germline, CDR1 is SGHVS, CDR2 FNYEAQ. The CDR3 region is CASSLPASGNTGELFF. CDR3 bases: TGTGCCAGCAGCTTACCGGCTAGCGGGAACACCGGGGAGCTGTTTTTT.

Notes on this clone: This sample includes further DNA sequences coding for the same CDR3. The chain combines TRBV27 with TRBJ1-5, with D maybe TRBD1 (6 bases). Germline-derived CDR1 and CDR2 are MNHEY and SMNVEV (reference sequence). The CDR3 runs 14 residues. V was trimmed by 5 bases and J by 4 bases, leaving 12 bases between them. CDR3 sequence reads: CASSPTGSNQPQHF. CDR3 DNA sequence: TGTGCCAGCAGTCCAACAGGGTCGAATCAGCCCCAGCATTTT.

J is TRBJ1-1 and V is TRBV5-1; the D gene is possibly TRBD1 (6 bases). The CDR3 is 14 residues long. Trimming pared 1 base from V and 1 base from J, leaving 8 bases between. Germline V gene lookup returns CDR1 SGHRS and CDR2 YFSETQ. DNA of the CDR3: TGCGCCAGCAGCTTGACAGGGAAGAACACTGAAGCTTTCTTT. Its protein product is CASSLTGKNTEAFF.

The V and J genes are TRBV5-1 and TRBJ2-1; D is uncertain. CDR3 length: 14 residues. Trimming left V 6 bases short and J 9 bases short, with 19 bases between. Germline V gives CDR1 SGHRS, CDR2 YFSETQ. The CDR3 DNA is TGCGCCAGCACTCAAGTAGGCAGAGAGAGTGAGCAGTTCTTC. It encodes CASTQVGRESEQFF. Filled out from reference TRBV5-1 and TRBJ2-1, the complete variable domain reads KAGVTQTPRYLIKTRGQQVTLSCSPISGHRSVSWYQQTPGQGLQFLFEYFSETQRNKGNFPGRFSGRQFSNSRSEMNVSTLELGDSALYLCASTQVGRESEQFFGPGTRLTVL.

The V and J genes are TRBV5-6 and TRBJ2-2; D possibly uses TRBD1 or TRBD2 (5 bases each). Per germline, CDR1 SGHDT and CDR2 YYEEEE. V was clipped by 2 bases and J by 5 bases, with 13 bases between them. CDR3 length: 15 amino acids. DNA of the CDR3: TGTGCCAGCAGCTTTCCTGGGACGGTTACCGGGGAGCTGTTTTTT. Its protein is CASSFPGTVTGELFF.

This clone was counted between two and nine times. This chain connects TRBV4-3 to TRBJ1-2; 9 positions match TRBD1. Per the germline V gene, CDR1 is LGHNA and CDR2 is YSLEER. The CDR3 contains 16 residues. V shed 1 base, J shed 7 bases, and the junction held 10 bases outside the gene matches. The CDR3, as DNA: TGCGCCAGCAGCCAAGGCTTGAACAGGGGGCATCGTGGCTACACCTTC. Protein: CASSQGLNRGHRGYTF.

This rearrangement joins TRBV4-1 to TRBJ1-2, with TRBD1 as a possible D gene (6 bases). The germline V gene has CDR1 MGHRA and CDR2 YSYEKL. V lost 0 bases and J lost 3, with 11 bases in between. The CDR3 totals 15 residues. DNA for the CDR3: TGCGCCAGCAGCCAAGACAGGGGCAGTTACTATGGCTACACCTTC. Translated, it gives CASSQDRGSYYGYTF.

Worth noting for this clone: Other DNA sequences in the sample encode the same CDR3. V and J are TRBV6-1 and TRBJ2-7; weak D call: TRBD1 (6 bases). Germline CDR1 reads MNHNS; CDR2 reads SASEGT. The CDR3 is made up of 14 amino acids. Trimming removed 1 base at V and 3 bases at J, with 10 bases between. The CDR3 reads CASSEGRGGYEQYF. Here the CDR3 DNA reads TGTGCCAGCAGTGAAGGAAGAGGGGGCTACGAGCAGTACTTC.

J is TRBJ1-3 and V is TRBV7-9; D uncertain. Per germline, CDR1 SEHNR and CDR2 FQNEAQ (reference sequence). CDR3 length: 15 amino acids. Trimming removed 5 bases at V and 4 bases at J, with 15 bases between. CDR3 DNA: TGTGCCAGCAGCCCCCAGCGGGTCTCGGGAAACACCATATATTTT. Protein product: CASSPQRVSGNTIYF.

On this clone itself: The sample has other DNA sequences that encode this CDR3 too. The chain links TRBV6-5 to TRBJ1-2; D not resolved. The V and J ends lost 0 bases and 4 bases respectively, with 9 bases between them. The CDR3 is made up of 14 amino acids. Germline V gene lookup returns CDR1 MNHEY and CDR2 SVGAGI. CDR3 bases: TGTGCCAGCAGTTACTCGGGCAGCCTCTATGGCTACACCTTC. The encoded protein is CASSYSGSLYGYTF.